What follows are 3 T cell receptor beta chains derived from one specimen sequenced in a study of beta chain features in type 1 diabetes. Of the isolated RNA, all was reverse transcribed, and so the sequenced material was expressed TCRB transcripts. Sequencing used immunoSEQ multiplex PCR; TCRdb keeps in-frame clones, though not all of them. The sample records about 240,000 clones, 25% to 30% being singletons. The sequenced sample was central memory CD4+ T cells from blood. These receptor sequences come from a man aged 30 to 45 in good health.

This clone was counted a few times. The genes are TRBV5-4 and TRBJ1-1; D remains unclear. This CDR3 is 14 amino acids long. CDR1 is SGHNT and CDR2 is YYREEE in the germline V gene (reference sequence). Trimming removed 4 bases from V and 4 bases from J, with 14 bases in between. The CDR3 loop reads CASSPGVYGTEAFF. The CDR3 nucleotides are TGTGCCAGCAGCCCCGGGGTGTATGGCACTGAAGCTTTCTTT.

Worth noting for this clone: The likely explanation is a read error, given a far larger clone one base away. Different DNA sequences within this sample yield the same CDR3. This chain uses TRBV30 with TRBJ1-1; maybe TRBD1 (6 bases). CDR1 is GTSNPN, CDR2 SVGIG, per germline (reference sequence). This CDR3 comprises 16 residues. This CDR3 is CAWSSWRGQGITEAFF. The CDR3 DNA is TGTGCGTGGAGTAGCTGGCGGGGACAAGGAATCACTGAAGCTTTCTTT.

The sample holds a few counts of this clone. The V and J genes are TRBV5-8 and TRBJ2-3; 8 nucleotides align to TRBD2. Trimming removed 3 bases from V and 1 base from J; junction bases left unmatched: 7. Germline lookup yields CDR1 SGHTS and CDR2 YDEGEE. The CDR3 consists of 16 residues. CDR3 amino acids: CASSWTGTRGTDTQYF. In DNA, the CDR3 is TGTGCCAGCAGCTGGACCGGGACTAGAGGCACAGATACGCAGTATTTT.